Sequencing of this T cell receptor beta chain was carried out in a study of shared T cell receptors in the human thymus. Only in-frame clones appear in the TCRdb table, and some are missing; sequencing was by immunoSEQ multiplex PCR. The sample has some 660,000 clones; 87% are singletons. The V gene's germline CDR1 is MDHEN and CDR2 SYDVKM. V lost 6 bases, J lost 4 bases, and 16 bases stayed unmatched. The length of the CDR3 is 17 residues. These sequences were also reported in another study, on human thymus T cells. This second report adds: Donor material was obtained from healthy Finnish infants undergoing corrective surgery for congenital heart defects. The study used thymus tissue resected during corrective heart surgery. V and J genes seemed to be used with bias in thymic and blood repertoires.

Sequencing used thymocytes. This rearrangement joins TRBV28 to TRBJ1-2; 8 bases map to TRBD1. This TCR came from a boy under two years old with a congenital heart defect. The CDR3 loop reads CASSPEEDREYGYGYTF. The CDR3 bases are TGTGCCAGCAGCCCGGAAGAGGACAGGGAATATGGCTATGGCTACACCTTC.